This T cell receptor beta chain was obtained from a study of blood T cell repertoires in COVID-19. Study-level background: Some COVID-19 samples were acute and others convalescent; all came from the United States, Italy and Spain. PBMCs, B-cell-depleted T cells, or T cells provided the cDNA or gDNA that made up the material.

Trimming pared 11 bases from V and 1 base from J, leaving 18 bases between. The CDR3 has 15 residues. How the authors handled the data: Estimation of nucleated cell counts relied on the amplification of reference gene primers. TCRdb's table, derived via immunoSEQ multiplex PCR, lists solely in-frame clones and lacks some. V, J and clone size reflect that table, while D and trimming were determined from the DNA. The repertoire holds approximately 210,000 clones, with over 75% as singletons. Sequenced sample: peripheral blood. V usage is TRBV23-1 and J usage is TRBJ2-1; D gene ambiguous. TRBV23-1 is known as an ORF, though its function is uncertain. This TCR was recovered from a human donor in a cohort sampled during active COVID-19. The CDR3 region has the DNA TGCGCCCCTATCGAGGCGTCCCGGTCCTACAATGAGCAGTTCTTC. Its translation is CAPIEASRSYNEQFF.